The clone carrying this T cell receptor (beta chain) showed up just once. Method: immunoSEQ multiplex PCR; TCRdb's copy keeps in-frame clones and lacks some. The data contain 39,000 or so clones, around 93% of them singletons. Trimming removed 3 bases from V and 5 bases from J, with 10 bases in between. CDR3 length: 13 residues. Germline loops: CDR1 MDHEN, CDR2 SYDVKM. This specimen belongs to a study of T cell changes during pregnancy in multiple sclerosis. The TCR was taken from a female donor with multiple sclerosis, enrolled in a pregnancy study. Source: CD8+ T cells from peripheral blood mononuclear cells, taken in the third trimester of pregnancy. The chain carries TRBV28 and TRBJ2-5, with D perhaps TRBD2 (6 bases). CDR3 sequence: CASSLWGRETQYF. The CDR3 DNA reads TGTGCCAGCAGTTTGTGGGGGAGGGAGACCCAGTACTTC.